Detailed here is one T cell receptor beta chain. What it recognizes is unknown. This sample was taken from a study of T cells in Graves' hyperthyroidism and ophthalmopathy. Overall study: At the time of initial diagnosis and before any treatment, peripheral blood was collected. Whole-study findings and limits: The model identified upcoming ophthalmopathy a median roughly 6 months ahead of onset.

Diagnostic decisions used clinical symptoms, serum thyroxine and TRAb, thyroid ultrasound and orbital computed tomography. From more than 9 ml of fresh peripheral blood, PBMCs were isolated. The CDR3 length is 14 residues. Trimming removed 6 bases at V and 0 bases at J, with 9 bases between. Germline V gene lookup returns CDR1 DFQATT and CDR2 SNEGSKA (reference sequence). Template material for amplifying TCR beta CDR3 regions consisted of RNA transcripts. In the first-round RT-PCR of the TCR CDR3, the HTBI primer set was used. TCRdb called the multiplex PCR reads again in MiXCR, with one record for every CDR3 protein. In the table there are around 340,000 distinct CDR3 sequences, about 15% of which are singletons.

The origin of this receptor is a woman aged 25 to 39 with Graves' hyperthyroidism. Sample: blood. This sequence joins TRBV20-1 and TRBJ2-6; D is ambiguous. CDR3 region: CSAPYHSGANVLTF. CDR3 sequence (DNA): TGCAGTGCACCGTACCACTCTGGGGCCAACGTCCTGACTTTC.